A selection of T cell receptor beta chains follows, all from one sample in a study of blood T cell repertoires in COVID-19. Profiling relied on immunoSEQ multiplex PCR, and the TCRdb table lists in-frame clones only, not all of them. This sample has more than 400,000 clones, with 90% found just once. The sequencing input was PBMCs or T cells enriched from blood (not recorded which). These receptors originate from a man aged 18 to 35 who had recovered from COVID-19. Both conserved end residues are part of each CDR3. The D gene is left open where the match is weak. Where a row states a size, it is once, few, many or the class of an expanded clone; other rows omit it.

j_gene,v_gene,d_gene,abundance,CDR3nt,CDR3aa
TRBJ2-1,TRBV6-5,.,.,TGTGCCAGCAAGGACACGAGTCCCTACAATGAGCAGTTCTTC,CASKDTSPYNEQFF
TRBJ2-1,TRBV7-9,TRBD2,once,TGTGCCAGCAGACCGAAGCGGGAGGGCCCCATCAATGAGCAGTTCTTC,CASRPKREGPINEQFF
TRBJ1-1,TRBV19,TRBD1,.,TGTGCCAGTACGTTAAGGACGCAGGGGGATTGGTTTCCTTTCTTT,CASTLRTQGDWFPFF
TRBJ1-5,TRBV27,TRBD1,once,TGTGCCAGCGCCCTGGGACAGGGAAATCAGCCCCAGCATTTT,CASALGQGNQPQHF
TRBJ1-1,TRBV18,.,.,TGTGCCAGCTCACCTTCCGTATCTTTGGAGGCTTTCTTT,CASSPSVSLEAFF
TRBJ2-3,TRBV5-1,TRBD2,.,TGCGCCAGCAGCCAGCGGGGGCCGACAGATACGCAGTATTTT,CASSQRGPTDTQYF
TRBJ2-1,TRBV11-3,TRBD2,.,TGTGCCAGCAGCGCTAGCGGGGGGAACTACAATGAGCAGTTCTTC,CASSASGGNYNEQFF
TRBJ2-1,TRBV11-3,TRBD2,.,TGTGCCAGCAGCTTTACCGGGACTAGCGGGGGGGCAAGCAATGAGCAGTTCTTC,CASSFTGTSGGASNEQFF
TRBJ2-3,TRBV2,.,few,TGTGCCAGCAGTGAAGCGCGGCTCGGATTTTCAGATACGCAGTATTTT,CASSEARLGFSDTQYF
TRBJ2-1,TRBV27,TRBD2,few,TGTGCCAGCAGTTCCCTGACTAGCGGAGAATGGGGGCCCCGGTATGAGCAGTTCTTC,CASSSLTSGEWGPRYEQFF
TRBJ1-5,TRBV18,.,.,TGTGCCAGCTCACCACCTGAGAGCAATCAGCCCCAGCATTTT,CASSPPESNQPQHF
TRBJ2-5,TRBV7-8,TRBD2,.,TGTGCCAGCAGCGCATTAGCGGGGCAGGGCGAGACCCAGTACTTC,CASSALAGQGETQYF
TRBJ2-3,TRBV7-3,TRBD2,.,TGTGCCAGCAGCTTAATGTCGGCTAGCGGGAGTGGCACAGATACGCAGTATTTT,CASSLMSASGSGTDTQYF
TRBJ1-2,TRBV6-5,.,few,TGTGCCAGCAGTCCGAATCCACCTAGCTATGGCTACACCTTC,CASSPNPPSYGYTF
TRBJ1-4,TRBV6-5,.,.,TGTGCCAGCCGAGATCCAACTAATGAAAAACTGTTTTTT,CASRDPTNEKLFF
TRBJ1-1,TRBV27,TRBD1,few,TGTGCCAGCAGTCTTTCAACAGGGGGGCACACTGAAGCTTTCTTT,CASSLSTGGHTEAFF
TRBJ1-6,TRBV7-6,TRBD1,.,TGTGCCAGCAGCCCAGGGACAGGGATTAATTCACCCCTCCACTTT,CASSPGTGINSPLHF
TRBJ2-1,TRBV7-2,TRBD2,.,TGTGCCAGCAGCCGCGAGACTAGCGTACACCACAATGAGCAGTTCTTC,CASSRETSVHHNEQFF
TRBJ1-2,TRBV29-1,TRBD1,.,TGCAGCGTTTCGTCCGGGACAGAGATTAACTATGGCTACACCTTC,CSVSSGTEINYGYTF
TRBJ2-1,TRBV11-2,.,.,TGTGCCAGCAGCTTAGGACGCGCGGGACCCTACAATGAGCAGTTCTTC,CASSLGRAGPYNEQFF
TRBJ1-5,TRBV30,.,.,TGTGCCTGGGACCATGGGCCAAATCAGCCCCAGCATTTT,CAWDHGPNQPQHF
TRBJ1-2,TRBV15,.,.,TGTGCCACCAGCAGAGATCATGAGGATGGCTACACCTTC,CATSRDHEDGYTF
TRBJ2-7,TRBV28,TRBD2,.,TGTGCCAGCAGTTCGCGCCGAGGGACTAGCCCCTACGAGCAGTACTTC,CASSSRRGTSPYEQYF
TRBJ1-1,TRBV29-1,.,.,TGCAGCGCTGCGCGTATTACCTCTGAAGCTTTCTTT,CSAARITSEAFF
TRBJ1-3,TRBV6-5,.,.,TGTGCCAGCAGCTCCAGGCTTGGAAACACCATATATTTT,CASSSRLGNTIYF
TRBJ1-5,TRBV25-1,.,.,TGTGCCAGCAGCTTGGACAGTTACGATCAGCCCCAGCATTTT,CASSLDSYDQPQHF
TRBJ2-4,TRBV9,.,.,TGTGCCAGCAGCGTCGGAGGGATGGACAAAAACATTCAGTACTTC,CASSVGGMDKNIQYF
TRBJ1-2,TRBV30,TRBD1,few,TGTGCCTGGAGTCCCGGGACAGTTAGTTATGGCTACACCTTC,CAWSPGTVSYGYTF
TRBJ1-2,TRBV5-1,TRBD1,.,TGCGCCAGCAGCTTGGGACAGGGTAATGGCTACACCTTC,CASSLGQGNGYTF
TRBJ1-5,TRBV10-3,TRBD1,.,TGTGCCATCAGTGATCCATCAGGGGGCACTTACCCCCCCACAAATCAGCCCCAGCATTTT,CAISDPSGGTYPPTNQPQHF
TRBJ1-2,TRBV5-6,.,.,TGTGCCAGCAGCTTGGTATCAGTTTCCAACTATGGCTACACCTTC,CASSLVSVSNYGYTF
TRBJ1-1,TRBV30,.,.,TGTGCCTGCTCTCCGGGACACCGGAACACTGAAGCTTTCTTT,CACSPGHRNTEAFF
TRBJ2-1,TRBV7-3,TRBD1,.,TGTGCCAGCAGCTCCACCACAGGGGCCGACAATGAGCAGTTCTTC,CASSSTTGADNEQFF
TRBJ1-4,TRBV6-5,TRBD1,.,TGTGCCAGCAGAGGGGGCTTAGAGAGCGAAAAACTGTTTTTT,CASRGGLESEKLFF
TRBJ1-5,TRBV3-1/TRBV3-2,.,.,TGTGCCAGCAGCCAAGAAGAACGGCAGCCCCAGCATTTT,CASSQEERQPQHF
TRBJ2-5,TRBV7-9,.,.,TGTGCCAGCAGCTTACAGGCCGGACAAGAGACCCAGTACTTC,CASSLQAGQETQYF
TRBJ1-4,TRBV7-9,TRBD1,once,TGTGCCAGCAGCACTTACAGGGGGCCGAATGAAAAACTGTTTTTT,CASSTYRGPNEKLFF
TRBJ1-1,TRBV5-1,.,once,TGCGCCAGCAGTGTCAGGGGCCCAAACACTGAAGCTTTCTTT,CASSVRGPNTEAFF